This T cell receptor (beta chain) emerged from a study of blood T cell repertoires in COVID-19. As for the study in general: Nucleic acid was either cDNA or gDNA, and it came from T cells, B-cell-depleted T cells, or PBMCs.

Assay: immunoSEQ multiplex PCR; the TCRdb copy retains only in-frame clones and omits some. The sample carries about 160,000 clones, around 84% recorded once. This clone was detected only a few times. The sample comprised peripheral blood. The sequence came from a man in his fifties with active or convalescent COVID-19.

The CDR3 bases are TGTGCCAGCAGCACCTACCGGGACTTGGGGGGGGGTTGGGTCACCGGGGAGCTGTTTTTT. Translation gives CASSTYRDLGGGWVTGELFF. The chain links TRBV21-1 to TRBJ2-2; the DNA was not compared with TRBD2, the D call given in the table. TRBV21-1 corresponds to a pseudogene. The CDR3 has 20 residues.